Below, 22 T cell receptor beta chains from the same sample are listed, as sequenced in a study of T cell changes during pregnancy in multiple sclerosis. Only in-frame clones appear in the TCRdb table, and some are missing; sequencing was by immunoSEQ multiplex PCR. Of 75,000 to 95,000 clones in the sample, approximately 90% were seen once. Sequences were derived from peripheral blood, sampled before pregnancy. All receptors derive from a female donor with multiple sclerosis, enrolled in a pregnancy study.

The chain is built from TRBV6-5 and TRBJ2-7, with 8 bases lining up with TRBD2. This CDR3 has 15 amino acids. The V gene end was trimmed by 1 base and the J gene end by 3 bases; junction bases not matched to a gene: 5. CDR1 is MNHEY and CDR2 is SVGAGI in the germline V gene. The CDR3 DNA reads TGTGCCAGCAGTTACTGGCGGGGGGCCAGCTACGAGCAGTACTTC. Translating gives CASSYWRGASYEQYF.

This chain links TRBV4-1 with TRBJ1-3; perhaps TRBD1 as D (6 bases). The CDR3 extends over 14 amino acids. Germline V gene lookup returns CDR1 MGHRA and CDR2 YSYEKL. The V and J ends lost 0 bases and 4 bases respectively, with 7 bases between them. CDR3 in DNA: TGCGCCAGCAGCCAAGACGGACAGGGAAACACCATATATTTT. Encoded protein: CASSQDGQGNTIYF.

This clone was counted between two and nine times. CDR3 nucleotides: TGTGCCAGCTCACCACAAGTTTCAGGAAATCAGCCCCAGCATTTT. Amino acid sequence: CASSPQVSGNQPQHF. The V and J genes are TRBV18 and TRBJ1-5, with D hard to call. The CDR3 covers 15 residues. The V end was cut by 1 base, the J end by 4 bases, with 11 bases between. Looked up from germline, CDR1 is KGHSH and CDR2 is LQKENI.

The rearrangement joins TRBV15 to TRBJ1-1; 8 bases match TRBD1. Germline lookup yields CDR1 LNHNV and CDR2 YYDKDF (reference sequence). After removal of 7 bases from V and 0 bases from J, the junction contained 4 bases not matched to a gene. This CDR3 is built from 14 residues. DNA of the CDR3: TGTGCCACCAAAGACAGGGGTATGAACACTGAAGCTTTCTTT. As protein: CATKDRGMNTEAFF. The whole variable domain, remainder taken from reference TRBV15 and TRBJ1-1, is DAMVIQNPRYQVTQFGKPVTLSCSQTLNHNVMYWYQQKSSQAPKLLFHYYDKDFNNEADTPDNFQSRRPNTSFCFLDIRSPGLGDTAMYLCATKDRGMNTEAFFGQGTRLTVV.

The CDR3 region is CASSPSGQATYEQYF. Here the CDR3 DNA reads TGTGCCAGCAGTCCTTCTGGACAGGCTACCTACGAGCAGTACTTC. The V gene is TRBV28, the J gene TRBJ2-7, with 7 bases identical to TRBD1. This CDR3 region has 15 residues. V was pared by 5 bases and J by 2 bases, with 9 bases of the junction left unmatched. CDR1 and CDR2 from the germline V gene are MDHEN and SYDVKM.

The chain has TRBV20-1 and TRBJ2-1; 9 nucleotides match TRBD1. Germline-derived CDR1 and CDR2 are DFQATT and SNEGSKA (reference sequence). CDR3 length: 11 amino acids. V shed 6 bases and J 14 bases; nucleotides not matched to a gene: 8. This chain's CDR3 is CSAVQGAKKFF. The CDR3 DNA follows: TGCAGTGCGGTACAGGGGGCGAAGAAGTTCTTC.

The J gene is TRBJ2-7, the V gene TRBV4-1; perhaps TRBD1 as D (6 bases). The CDR3 totals 14 residues. In germline, CDR1 is MGHRA, CDR2 YSYEKL. V lost 1 base to trimming and J lost 4 bases, with 11 bases between them. CDR3 DNA sequence: TGCGCCAGCAGCCAAGGTTCTAGGGGGTACGAGCAGTACTTC. It is translated as CASSQGSRGYEQYF.

This clone was observed a few times. The chain carries TRBV12-5 and TRBJ1-1, with D unresolved. Germline-derived CDR1 and CDR2 are LGHNT and FRNRAP. Deletions cut 9 bases from V and 6 bases from J, with 17 bases between. The CDR3 length is 13 residues. The CDR3 sequence: CASSGFGIAEAFF. CDR3 coding DNA: TGTGCTAGCTCGGGTTTTGGTATCGCTGAAGCTTTCTTT.

This clone showed up just once. The J gene is TRBJ2-2, the V gene TRBV9; maybe TRBD1 (7 bases). Germline V gives CDR1 SGDLS, CDR2 YYNGEE. This CDR3 spans 15 amino acids. Trimming stripped 4 bases from V and 4 bases from J, with 14 bases between. CDR3 amino acids: CASSPGGGPTGELFF. CDR3 nucleotide sequence: TGTGCCAGCAGCCCTGGAGGGGGCCCCACCGGGGAGCTGTTTTTT.

The chain is built from TRBV7-6 and TRBJ2-2; maybe TRBD2 (7 bases). Germline CDR1 reads SGHVS; CDR2 reads FNYEAQ. The CDR3 has 16 amino acids. The germline V and J ends were trimmed by 5 bases and 4 bases, with 17 bases remaining between them. The CDR3 loop reads CASSGIEGGGTGELFF. The DNA of the CDR3 is TGTGCCAGCAGCGGTATCGAGGGAGGGGGCACCGGGGAGCTGTTTTTT.

This clone was counted once. The chain has TRBV12-5 and TRBJ1-4, with 7 bases lining up with TRBD1. After removal of 1 base from V and 6 bases from J, the junction contained 2 bases not matched to a gene. Looked up from germline, CDR1 is LGHNT and CDR2 is FRNRAP. This CDR3 region has 14 residues. The CDR3, as DNA: TGTGCTAGTGGTTTGGACAGGGGACATGAAAAACTGTTTTTT. This translates into CASGLDRGHEKLFF.

The CDR3 here is CASSFNGRGATNEKLFF. The CDR3 region has the DNA TGTGCCAGCAGCTTCAATGGGAGGGGAGCAACTAATGAAAAACTGTTTTTT. V usage is TRBV7-9 and J usage is TRBJ1-4; D may be TRBD1 (5 bases). Trimming took 3 bases from V and 0 from J, leaving 14 bases between them. This CDR3 contains 17 residues. Germline assignment: CDR1 SEHNR and CDR2 FQNEAQ (reference sequence).

This clone has just one count. The CDR3 nucleotides read TGTGCCAGTAGTACTACAGGGGGCGGGAGCAATCAGCCCCAGCATTTT. Its protein is CASSTTGGGSNQPQHF. The chain couples TRBV19 to TRBJ1-5; the match to TRBD1 covers 9 bases. The V gene end was trimmed by 4 bases and the J gene end by 1 base; junction bases not matched to a gene: 5. Germline V gene data show CDR1 as LNHDA and CDR2 as SQIVND (reference sequence). The CDR3 length is 16 residues. Drawing the rest from reference TRBV19 and TRBJ1-5, the complete variable domain is DGGITQSPKYLFRKEGQNVTLSCEQNLNHDAMYWYRQDPGQGLRLIYYSQIVNDFQKGDIAEGYSVSREKKESFPLTVTSAQKNPTAFYLCASSTTGGGSNQPQHFGDGTRLSIL.

The chain has TRBV5-7 and TRBJ2-2, with TRBD2 as a possible D gene (5 bases). TRBV5-7 is placed among ORFs of uncertain function. V gave up 4 bases and J gave up 6 bases, with 16 bases separating them. This CDR3 region has 15 residues. As DNA, the CDR3 is TGTGCCAGCAGCCCGCTACGAGGGTATCCCGGGGAGCTGTTTTTT. Translating gives CASSPLRGYPGELFF.

This clone was counted a few times. The V call is TRBV11-1, the J call TRBJ1-1, with a tentative D call TRBD1 (5 bases). Germline V gene sequence: CDR1 SGHAT, CDR2 FQDESV (reference sequence). Trimming left V 5 bases short and J 4 bases short, with 14 bases between. The CDR3 covers 14 residues. The CDR3 DNA follows: TGTGCCAGCAGCCCCCGACAGAAAGCCACTGAAGCTTTCTTT. It encodes CASSPRQKATEAFF.

In this sample, this clone turned up a few times. This chain uses TRBV9 with TRBJ1-1, with D perhaps TRBD1 (6 bases). Per the germline V gene, CDR1 is SGDLS and CDR2 is YYNGEE. The CDR3 length is 16 residues. V lost 0 bases and J lost 1, with 13 bases in between. CDR3 nucleotide sequence: TGTGCCAGCAGCGTAGGTCTCCAGGGGACGAACACTGAAGCTTTCTTT. Its translation: CASSVGLQGTNTEAFF.

This clone was detected a few times. The chain joins TRBV7-8 to TRBJ1-4; no clear D gene. Trimming left V 5 bases short and J 4 bases short, with 14 bases between. The CDR3 contains 15 residues. Germline values: CDR1 SGHVS, CDR2 FQNEAQ. CDR3 region: CASSAFRAGNEKLFF. CDR3 sequence (DNA): TGTGCCAGCAGCGCTTTTAGGGCGGGTAATGAAAAACTGTTTTTT.

This clone was detected only a few times. V usage is TRBV6-5 and J usage is TRBJ2-7, with D hard to call. The CDR3 loop spans 13 amino acids. Germline values: CDR1 MNHEY, CDR2 SVGAGI. Trimming took 0 bases from V and 7 from J, leaving 10 bases between them. The CDR3 reads CASSYSRFREQYF. The CDR3 nucleotides are TGTGCCAGCAGTTACTCGAGGTTCCGGGAGCAGTACTTC.

This clone was counted a single time. This rearrangement joins TRBV27 to TRBJ2-3; a possible D gene is TRBD2 (5 bases). The CDR3 has 16 residues. Trimming stripped 0 bases from V and 0 bases from J, with 10 bases between. Germline V lookup: CDR1 MNHEY, CDR2 SMNVEV (reference sequence). The CDR3, as DNA: TGTGCCAGCAGTTTATCGTGGTGGACTAGCACAGATACGCAGTATTTT. Protein product: CASSLSWWTSTDTQYF.

V is TRBV28 and J is TRBJ2-2; a weak D match, TRBD1 (5 bases). CDR3 length: 15 amino acids. Per the germline V gene, CDR1 is MDHEN and CDR2 is SYDVKM. V lost 6 bases, J lost 1 base, and 12 bases lay in between. In DNA, the CDR3 is TGTGCCAGCAGCCTAAGGGGATTGAACACCGGGGAGCTGTTTTTT. It specifies CASSLRGLNTGELFF. Full variable domain (missing parts from reference TRBV28 and TRBJ2-2): DVKVTQSSRYLVKRTGEKVFLECVQDMDHENMFWYRQDPGLGLRLIYFSYDVKMKEKGDIPEGYSVSREKKERFSLILESASTNQTSMYLCASSLRGLNTGELFFGEGSRLTVL.

The chain combines TRBV7-9 with TRBJ2-7; 7 bases are shared with TRBD1. V gave up 5 bases and J gave up 0 bases; unmatched junction bases: 4. CDR3 length equals 14 residues. Germline values: CDR1 SEHNR, CDR2 FQNEAQ (reference sequence). The CDR3 here is CASSGGQSSYEQYF. The CDR3 coding sequence is TGTGCCAGCAGCGGGGGACAGAGCTCCTACGAGCAGTACTTC.

The CDR3 loop reads CAISDPGGRETQYF. The CDR3 DNA is TGTGCCATCAGTGACCCGGGGGGCCGGGAGACCCAGTACTTC. J is TRBJ2-5 and V is TRBV10-3; D is perhaps TRBD2 (7 bases). CDR3 length equals 14 residues. CDR1 and CDR2 (germline): ENHRY, SYGVKD. V lost 3 bases, J lost 5 bases, and 13 bases lay in between.